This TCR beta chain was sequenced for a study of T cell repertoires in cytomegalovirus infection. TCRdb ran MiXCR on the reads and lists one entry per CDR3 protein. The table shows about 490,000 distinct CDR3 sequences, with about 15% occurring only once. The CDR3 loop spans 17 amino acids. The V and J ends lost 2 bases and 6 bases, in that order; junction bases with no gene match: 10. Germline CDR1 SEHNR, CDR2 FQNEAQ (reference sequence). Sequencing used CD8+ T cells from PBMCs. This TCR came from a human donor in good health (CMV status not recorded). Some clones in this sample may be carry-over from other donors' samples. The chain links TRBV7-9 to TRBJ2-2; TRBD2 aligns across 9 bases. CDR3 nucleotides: TGTGCCAGCAGCTTAAAAGCGGGAGGACATTTTTCCGGGGAGCTGTTTTTT. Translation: CASSLKAGGHFSGELFF.